Sequencing of this TCR beta chain was carried out in a study of cytomegalovirus exposure and HLA in healthy donors. Study results and caveats: Per published accounts, TCR beta sequences correctly predicted the HLA-A and HLA-B alleles of most subjects. Among TCR beta chains, those listed as cytomegalovirus-associated numbered roughly 150.

With respect to this clone: The antigen remains undetermined.

V lost 0 bases and J 3 bases, leaving 6 bases between the germline ends. This CDR3 has 13 amino acids. The germline CDR1 and CDR2 sequences are MNHNS and SASEGT. The PCR made use of 60 Vbeta and 13 Jbeta primers. Measured with immunoSEQ multiplex PCR; TCRdb has only the in-frame clones, and not every one. The sample consists of more than 90,000 clones, around 74% of them appearing once. Sequencing input: PBMCs. This chain joins TRBV6-1 and TRBJ2-7; weak D call: TRBD2 (5 bases). The clonotype comes from a man in his forties in good health and CMV-seropositive. In DNA form, the CDR3 reads TGTGCCAGCAGTGAAGCTCGGGACTACGAGCAGTACTTC. The encoded protein is CASSEARDYEQYF.